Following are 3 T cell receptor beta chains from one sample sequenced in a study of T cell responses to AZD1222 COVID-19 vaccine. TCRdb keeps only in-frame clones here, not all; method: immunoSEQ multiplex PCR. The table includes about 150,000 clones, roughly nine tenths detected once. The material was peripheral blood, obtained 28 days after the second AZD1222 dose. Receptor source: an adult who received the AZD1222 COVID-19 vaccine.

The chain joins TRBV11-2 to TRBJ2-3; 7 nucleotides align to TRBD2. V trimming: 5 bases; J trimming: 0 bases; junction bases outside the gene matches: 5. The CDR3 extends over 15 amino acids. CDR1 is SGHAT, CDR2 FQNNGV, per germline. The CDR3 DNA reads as TGTGCCAGCAGCCCACAGCGGGGCAGCACAGATACGCAGTATTTT. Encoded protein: CASSPQRGSTDTQYF.

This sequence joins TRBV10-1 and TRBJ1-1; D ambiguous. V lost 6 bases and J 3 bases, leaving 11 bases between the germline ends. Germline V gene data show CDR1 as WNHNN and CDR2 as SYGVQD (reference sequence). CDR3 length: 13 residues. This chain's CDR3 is CASSPRTHTEAFF. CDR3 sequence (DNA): TGCGCCAGCAGCCCCAGGACGCACACTGAAGCTTTCTTT.

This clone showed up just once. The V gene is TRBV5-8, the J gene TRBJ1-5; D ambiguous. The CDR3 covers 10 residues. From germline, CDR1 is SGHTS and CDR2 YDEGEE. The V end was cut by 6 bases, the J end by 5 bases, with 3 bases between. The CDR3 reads CASNYQPQHF. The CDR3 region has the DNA TGTGCCAGCAATTATCAGCCCCAGCATTTT. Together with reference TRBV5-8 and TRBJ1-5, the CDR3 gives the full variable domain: EAGVTQSPTHLIKTRGQQATLRCSPISGHTSVYWYQQALGLGLQFLLWYDEGEERNRGNFPPRFSGRQFPNYSSELNVNALELEDSALYLCASNYQPQHFGDGTRLSIL.